Here is one T cell receptor (beta chain) with its context. Its antigen is currently unknown. The record originates from a study of cytomegalovirus exposure and HLA in healthy donors. Study observations and caveats: The likely explanation for a cluster of highly shared sequence variants was sequencing artifact. Links to common viral pathogens appeared, in a later analysis, for several of the most significant clusters. Earlier analysis found most TCR beta V segments productive about 90% or about 30% of the time.

CDR1 and CDR2 from the germline V gene are MRHNA and SNTAGT. V dropped 6 bases and J dropped 0; count of bases not matched to a gene: 0. The CDR3 length is 14 residues. PCR involved 60 Vbeta and 13 Jbeta primers. Generated by immunoSEQ multiplex PCR, the TCRdb table keeps only in-frame clones and is missing some. The sample holds 150,000 to 200,000 clones, roughly 74% seen once. Source material: PBMCs. The chain recombines TRBV6-4 with TRBJ1-4, with 8 bases matching TRBD1. The TCR was taken from a woman aged 30 to 39 in good health and CMV-seropositive. The CDR3 nucleotides are TGTGCCAGCAGGACAGGGGCAACTAATGAAAAACTGTTTTTT. Translated: CASRTGATNEKLFF.